This TCR beta chain was retrieved from a study of regulatory T cells in long-lasting Graves disease. Study in general: Antithyroid drug use was under 3 months in newly diagnosed Graves' patients.

Study outcomes and limitations: Limited samples may have lowered accuracy. Sampling was limited to peripheral blood rather than thyroid tissue.

Time point specified: newly diagnosed GD, antithyroid drugs for less than 3 months. Generation of the TCR library employed RNA extracted from PBMCs. Germline V gives CDR1 MGHDK, CDR2 SYGVNS. The CDR3 is 14 amino acids. V was trimmed by 3 bases and J by 3 bases, leaving 11 bases between them. This clonotype has a count of ten or more. Its antigen is undetermined. CDR3 regions were amplified by Arm-PCR using iRepertoire HTBI primers to build TCR beta libraries. TCRdb reprocessed the multiplex PCR reads via MiXCR and lists one record per CDR3 protein. The data show hundreds of thousands of distinct CDR3 sequences, 15% to 20% seen once.

V is TRBV25-1 and J is TRBJ1-2; D remains ambiguous. Here the sequenced sample was peripheral blood mononuclear cells (PBMCs), taken at new diagnosis, from a patient treated with antithyroid drugs. This TCR derives from a female donor with Graves disease. The CDR3 coding sequence is TGTGCCAGCAGTGAGCCAGGCTTTGACTATGGCTACACCTTC. This translates into CASSEPGFDYGYTF.